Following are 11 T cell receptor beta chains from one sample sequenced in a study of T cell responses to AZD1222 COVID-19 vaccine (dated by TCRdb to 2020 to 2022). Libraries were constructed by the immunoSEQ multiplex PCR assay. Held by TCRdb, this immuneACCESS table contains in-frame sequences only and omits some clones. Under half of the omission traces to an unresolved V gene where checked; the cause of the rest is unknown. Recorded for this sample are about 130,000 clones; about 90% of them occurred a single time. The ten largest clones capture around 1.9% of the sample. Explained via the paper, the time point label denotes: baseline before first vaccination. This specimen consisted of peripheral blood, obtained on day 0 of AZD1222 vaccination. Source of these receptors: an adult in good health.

The CDR3 reads CASSLESDYGYTF. CDR3 nucleotides: TGTGCCAGCAGTTTAGAGTCGGACTATGGCTACACCTTC. J is TRBJ1-2 and V is TRBV28; D is unresolved. The V end was cut by 2 bases, the J end by 3 bases, with 7 bases between. This CDR3 contains 13 residues. The germline V gene encodes CDR1 MDHEN and CDR2 SYDVKM.

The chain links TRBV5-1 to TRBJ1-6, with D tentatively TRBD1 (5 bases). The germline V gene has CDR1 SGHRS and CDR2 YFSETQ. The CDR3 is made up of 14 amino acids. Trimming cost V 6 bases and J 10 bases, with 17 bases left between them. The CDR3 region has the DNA TGCGCCAGCAAGCTGGCAGGGAGTGTCTCACCCCTCCACTTT. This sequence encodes CASKLAGSVSPLHF.

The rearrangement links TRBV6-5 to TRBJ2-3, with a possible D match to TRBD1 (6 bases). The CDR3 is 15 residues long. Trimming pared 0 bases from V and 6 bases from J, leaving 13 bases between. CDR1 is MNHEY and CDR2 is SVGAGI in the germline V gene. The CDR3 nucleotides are TGTGCCAGCAGTTACTCGGACAGCCGTGGGGATACGCAGTATTTT. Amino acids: CASSYSDSRGDTQYF.

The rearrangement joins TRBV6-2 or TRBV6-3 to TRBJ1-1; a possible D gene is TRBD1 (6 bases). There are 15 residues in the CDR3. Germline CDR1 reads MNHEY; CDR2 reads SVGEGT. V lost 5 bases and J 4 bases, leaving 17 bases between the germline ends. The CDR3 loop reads CASSPAGGLGTEAFF. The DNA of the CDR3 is TGTGCCAGCAGTCCCGCCGGGGGGCTGGGCACTGAAGCTTTCTTT.

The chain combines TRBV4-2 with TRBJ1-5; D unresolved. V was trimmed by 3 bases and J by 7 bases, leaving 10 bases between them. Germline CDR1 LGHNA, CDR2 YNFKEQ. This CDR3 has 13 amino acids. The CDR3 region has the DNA TGTGCCAGCAGCCAGACCCTGGAACAGCCCCAGCATTTT. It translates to CASSQTLEQPQHF.

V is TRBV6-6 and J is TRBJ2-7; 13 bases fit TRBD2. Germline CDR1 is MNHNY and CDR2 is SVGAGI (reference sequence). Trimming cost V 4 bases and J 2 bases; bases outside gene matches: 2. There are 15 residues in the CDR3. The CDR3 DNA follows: TGTGCCAGCAGTTGGACTAGCGGGGGAACCTACGAGCAGTACTTC. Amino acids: CASSWTSGGTYEQYF.

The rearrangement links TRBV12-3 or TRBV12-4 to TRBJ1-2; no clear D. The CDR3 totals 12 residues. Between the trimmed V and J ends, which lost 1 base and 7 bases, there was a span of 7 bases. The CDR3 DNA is TGTGCCAGCAGTTTAGGTCACGGTGGCTACACCTTC. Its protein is CASSLGHGGYTF.

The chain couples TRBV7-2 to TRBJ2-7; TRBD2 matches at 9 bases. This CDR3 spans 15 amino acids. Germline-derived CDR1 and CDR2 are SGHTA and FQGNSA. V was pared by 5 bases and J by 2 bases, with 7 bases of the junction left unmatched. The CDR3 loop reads CASSEAGGLPYEQYF. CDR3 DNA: TGTGCCAGCAGCGAAGCGGGGGGCCTTCCCTACGAGCAGTACTTC.

CDR3 protein: CAWRKPREGPHRGYTF. The CDR3 coding sequence is TGTGCCTGGAGAAAGCCCCGGGAAGGGCCCCACCGGGGCTACACCTTC. The chain is built from TRBV30 and TRBJ1-2; D unclear. CDR1 is GTSNPN, CDR2 SVGIG, per germline (reference sequence). This CDR3 spans 16 amino acids. V gave up 3 bases and J gave up 8 bases, with 25 bases separating them. Full variable domain (missing parts from reference TRBV30 and TRBJ1-2): SQTIHQWPATLVQPVGSPLSLECTVEGTSNPNLYWYRQAAGRGLQLLFYSVGIGQISSEVPQNLSASRPQDRQFILSSKKLLLSDSGFYLCAWRKPREGPHRGYTFGSGTRLTVV.

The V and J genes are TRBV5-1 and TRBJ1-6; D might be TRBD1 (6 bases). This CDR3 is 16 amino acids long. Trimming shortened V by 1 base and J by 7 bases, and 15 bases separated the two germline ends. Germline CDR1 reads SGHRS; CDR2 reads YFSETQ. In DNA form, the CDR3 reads TGCGCCAGCAGCTTGCTTATGACAGGAGAAAATTCACCCCTCCACTTT. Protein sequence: CASSLLMTGENSPLHF.

CDR3 nucleotide sequence: TGTGCCACCAGCAGAGATCCGCGGGATAATTCACCCCTCCACTTT. This gives the protein CATSRDPRDNSPLHF. V usage is TRBV15 and J usage is TRBJ1-6; D ambiguous. V was cut by 0 bases and J by 5 bases, with 8 bases left in between. Germline V CDR1 and CDR2: LNHNV, YYDKDF (reference sequence). This CDR3 is 15 amino acids long. The complete variable domain, with remaining parts taken from reference TRBV15 and TRBJ1-6, reads DAMVIQNPRYQVTQFGKPVTLSCSQTLNHNVMYWYQQKSSQAPKLLFHYYDKDFNNEADTPDNFQSRRPNTSFCFLDIRSPGLGDTAMYLCATSRDPRDNSPLHFGNGTRLTVT.